This T cell receptor beta chain was profiled in a study of response to subunit inactivated influenza vaccine. Notes on the study in general: Authors suggested that a seasonal influenza vaccination recruits few new T cells each time.

CDR1 is SGHRS and CDR2 is YFSETQ in the germline V gene. Trimming removed 3 bases at V and 0 bases at J, with 12 bases between. CDR3 size: 15 residues. A note on this clonotype: Its specificity is not known.

TCRdb recomputed calls from the RT-PCR reads with MiXCR, one row per CDR3 protein. The data contain 550,000 to 800,000 distinct CDR3 sequences, approximately 13% of them singletons. Here the sequenced sample was PBMCs from blood, taken less than 15 days before vaccination. The clonotype comes from a man aged 50 to 59 who received an inactivated influenza vaccine. The chain recombines TRBV5-1 with TRBJ1-1, with D possibly being TRBD1 (5 bases). The CDR3 is CASSWGGEVNTEAFF. CDR3 DNA sequence: TGCGCCAGCAGCTGGGGGGGGGAGGTGAACACTGAAGCTTTCTTT.